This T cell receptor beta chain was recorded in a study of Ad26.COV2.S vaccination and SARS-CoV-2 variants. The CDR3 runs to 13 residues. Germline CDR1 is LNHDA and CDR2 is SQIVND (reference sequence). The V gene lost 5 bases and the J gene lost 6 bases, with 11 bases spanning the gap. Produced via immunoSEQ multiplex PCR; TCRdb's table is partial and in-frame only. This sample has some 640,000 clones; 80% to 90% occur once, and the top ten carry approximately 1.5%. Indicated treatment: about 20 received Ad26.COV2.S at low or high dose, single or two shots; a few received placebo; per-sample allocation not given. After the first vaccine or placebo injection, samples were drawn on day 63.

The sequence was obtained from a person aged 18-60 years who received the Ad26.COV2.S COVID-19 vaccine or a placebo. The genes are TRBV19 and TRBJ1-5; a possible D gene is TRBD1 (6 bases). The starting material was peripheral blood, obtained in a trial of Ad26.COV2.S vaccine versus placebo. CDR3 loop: CASSPNRAQPQHF. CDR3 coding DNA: TGTGCCAGTAGTCCCAACAGGGCTCAGCCCCAGCATTTT.